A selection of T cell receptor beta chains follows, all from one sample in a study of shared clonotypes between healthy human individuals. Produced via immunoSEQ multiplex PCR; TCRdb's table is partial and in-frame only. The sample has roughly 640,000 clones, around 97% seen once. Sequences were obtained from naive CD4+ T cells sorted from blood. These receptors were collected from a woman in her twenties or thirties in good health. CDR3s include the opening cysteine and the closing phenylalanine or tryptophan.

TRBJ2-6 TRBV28 CASSWRSDRARAGANVLTF
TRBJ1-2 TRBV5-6 CASSFPVGSGGYGYTF
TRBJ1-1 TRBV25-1 CASSDADSPIMNTEAFF
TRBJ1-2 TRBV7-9 CASSFGYRERANYGYTF
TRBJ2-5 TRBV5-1 CASSLEQGKETQYF
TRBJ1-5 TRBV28 CASIQGGQPQHF
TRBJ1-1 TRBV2 CASQVVGGSTEAFF
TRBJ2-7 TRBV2 CASSDWRETYEQYF
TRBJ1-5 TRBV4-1 CASSQRIQENQPQHF
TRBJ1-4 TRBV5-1 CASSFGDRGGEKLFF
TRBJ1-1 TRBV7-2 CASSLAQGAIDTEAFF
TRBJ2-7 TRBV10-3 CAISAVSSYEQYF
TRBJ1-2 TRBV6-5 CASSYVQSGSYGYTF
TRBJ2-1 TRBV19 CASSIRSSGLAVRRNEQFF
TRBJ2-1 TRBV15 CATSRPHEDNEQFF
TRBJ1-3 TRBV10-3 CAISEKGHRILGNTIYF
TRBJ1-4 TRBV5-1 CASSLLTDEKLFF
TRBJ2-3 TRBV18 CASSPGLLTDTQYF
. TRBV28 CASSFPITSPHYEQYF